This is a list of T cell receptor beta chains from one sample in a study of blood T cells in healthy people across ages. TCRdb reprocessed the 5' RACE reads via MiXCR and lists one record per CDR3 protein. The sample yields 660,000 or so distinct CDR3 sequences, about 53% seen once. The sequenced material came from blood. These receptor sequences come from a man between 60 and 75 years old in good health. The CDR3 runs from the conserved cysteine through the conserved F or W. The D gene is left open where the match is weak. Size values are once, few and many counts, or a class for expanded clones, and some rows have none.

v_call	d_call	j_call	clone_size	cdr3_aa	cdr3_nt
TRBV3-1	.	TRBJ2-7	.	CASSQGLVNEQYF	TGTGCCAGCAGCCAAGGTCTAGTTAACGAGCAGTACTTC
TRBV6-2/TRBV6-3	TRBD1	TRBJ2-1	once	CASSPSGQVNEQFF	TGTGCCAGCAGTCCCTCGGGACAGGTCAATGAGCAGTTCTTC
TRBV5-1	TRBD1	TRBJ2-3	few	CASSSGTGGTDTQYF	TGTGCCAGCAGTTCCGGGACAGGGGGCACAGATACGCAGTATTTT
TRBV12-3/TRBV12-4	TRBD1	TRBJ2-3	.	CASSQGGQVTDTQYF	TGTGCCAGCAGCCAGGGGGGACAGGTCACAGATACGCAGTATTTT
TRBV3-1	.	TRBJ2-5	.	CASSTGTERTQYF	TGTGCCAGCAGCACCGGGACTGAGAGAACCCAGTACTTC
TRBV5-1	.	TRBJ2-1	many	CASSVQGEADNEQFF	TGCGCCAGCAGCGTCCAGGGGGAGGCAGACAATGAGCAGTTCTTC
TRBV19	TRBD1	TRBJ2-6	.	CASSALGTGGAGTNVLTF	TGTGCCAGTAGTGCCCTTGGGACAGGGGGCGCTGGGACCAACGTCCTGACTTTC
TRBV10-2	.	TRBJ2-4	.	CASSENRAGEQYF	TGCGCCAGCAGTGAGAACAGGGCGGGGGAGCAGTACTTC
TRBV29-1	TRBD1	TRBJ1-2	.	CSVEVWAGGHDGYTF	TGCAGCGTTGAAGTGTGGGCAGGGGGCCATGATGGCTACACCTTC
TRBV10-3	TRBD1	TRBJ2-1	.	CAISEGTGGNIYNEQFF	TGTGCCATCAGTGAGGGGACAGGGGGCAATATCTACAATGAGCAGTTCTTC
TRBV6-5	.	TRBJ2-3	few	CASSPRGTGRTDTQYF	TGTGCCAGCAGCCCCCGGGGTACGGGGCGGACAGATACGCAGTATTTT
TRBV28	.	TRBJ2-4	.	CASSLRQRLAKNIQYF	TGTGCCAGCAGTTTACGGCAGCGATTAGCCAAAAACATTCAGTACTTC
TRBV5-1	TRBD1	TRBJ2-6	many	CASSRRTGGFNSGANVLTF	TGCGCCAGCAGCCGAAGGACAGGGGGGTTCAACTCTGGGGCCAACGTCCTGACTTTC
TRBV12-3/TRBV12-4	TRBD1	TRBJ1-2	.	CASSPRTGNGDTF	TGTGCCAGCAGTCCCCGGACAGGGAACGGCGACACCTTC
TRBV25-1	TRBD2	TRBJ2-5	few	CASSEFGGGPQETQYF	TGTGCCAGCAGTGAATTCGGCGGGGGGCCACAAGAGACCCAGTACTTC
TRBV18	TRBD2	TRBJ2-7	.	CASSGGVAPSYEQYF	TGTGCCAGCTCAGGGGGGGTAGCCCCTTCCTACGAGCAGTACTTC
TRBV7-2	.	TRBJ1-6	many	CASSLVAGQRNSPLHF	TGTGCCAGCAGCTTAGTAGCGGGACAAAGAAATTCACCCCTCCACTTT
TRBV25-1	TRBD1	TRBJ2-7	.	CASRDTGTGGSYEQYF	TGTGCCAGCAGGGATACCGGGACAGGGGGCTCCTACGAGCAGTACTTC
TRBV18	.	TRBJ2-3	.	CASSPMSGSDTQYF	TGTGCCAGCTCACCAATGAGCGGTTCAGATACGCAGTATTTT
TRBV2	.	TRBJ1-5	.	CASGGTRNQPQHF	TGTGCCAGCGGGGGGACACGCAATCAGCCCCAGCATTTT
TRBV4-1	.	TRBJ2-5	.	CASSQEGGLQLQETQYF	TGCGCCAGCAGCCAAGAAGGTGGACTCCAGTTACAAGAGACCCAGTACTTC
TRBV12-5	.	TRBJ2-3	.	CASGGGLYSTDTQYF	TGTGCTAGTGGCGGAGGGCTCTATAGCACAGATACGCAGTATTTT
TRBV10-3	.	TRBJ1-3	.	CAISEGAGNTIYF	TGTGCCATCAGTGAGGGGGCCGGAAACACCATATATTTT
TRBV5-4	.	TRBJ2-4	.	CASSLARSGTNIQYF	TGTGCCAGCAGCTTGGCGAGGTCAGGGACGAACATTCAGTACTTC
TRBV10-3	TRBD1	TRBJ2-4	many	CAISPDRDKNIQYF	TGTGCCATCAGTCCAGACAGGGACAAAAACATTCAGTACTTC
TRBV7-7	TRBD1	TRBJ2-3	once	CASSPQGLSTDTQYF	TGTGCCAGCAGCCCACAGGGGCTCAGCACAGATACGCAGTATTTT
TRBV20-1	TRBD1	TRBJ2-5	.	CSALGQGLEETQYF	TGCAGTGCGCTCGGACAGGGGCTGGAAGAGACCCAGTACTTC
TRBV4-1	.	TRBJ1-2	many	CASSRPEVAVGYTF	TGCGCCAGCAGCCGCCCGGAAGTTGCCGTGGGCTACACCTTC
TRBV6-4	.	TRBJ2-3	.	CASSDRDTNTQYF	TGTGCCAGCAGCGACCGGGACACAAATACGCAGTATTTT
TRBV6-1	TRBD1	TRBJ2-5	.	CASSEPGQGSETQYF	TGTGCCAGCAGTGAACCGGGACAGGGGTCAGAGACCCAGTACTTC
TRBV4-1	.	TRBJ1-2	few	CASSQVGTDYYGYTF	TGCGCCAGCAGCCAAGTGGGGACGGATTACTATGGCTACACCTTC
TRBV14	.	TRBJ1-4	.	CASSQDLYGGGEKLFF	TGTGCCAGCAGCCAAGATCTGTACGGGGGAGGTGAAAAACTGTTTTTT
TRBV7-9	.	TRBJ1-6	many	CASSPNVESPLHF	TGTGCCAGCAGCCCGAACGTGGAATCACCCCTCCACTTT
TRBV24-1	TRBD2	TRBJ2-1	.	CATSDVTSGGRNPYNEQFF	TGTGCCACCAGTGATGTTACTAGCGGGGGCCGAAATCCCTACAATGAGCAGTTCTTC
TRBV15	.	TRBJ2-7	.	CTTSTSVSLAYEQYF	TGTACCACCAGCACCTCCGTCTCTTTGGCTTACGAGCAGTACTTC
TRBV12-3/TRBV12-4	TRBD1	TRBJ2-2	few	CASRRQGADTGELFF	TGTGCCAGCAGGAGACAGGGGGCGGACACCGGGGAGCTGTTTTTT
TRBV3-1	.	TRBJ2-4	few	CASSQGTGRLQYF	TGTGCCAGCAGCCAAGGAACAGGCAGACTTCAGTACTTC
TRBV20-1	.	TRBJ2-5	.	CSAGGASQETQYF	TGCAGTGCTGGGGGGGCCAGCCAAGAGACCCAGTACTTC
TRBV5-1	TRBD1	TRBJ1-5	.	CASSPGQGSYSNQPQHF	TGCGCCAGCAGCCCGGGACAGGGGTCGTATAGCAATCAGCCCCAGCATTTT
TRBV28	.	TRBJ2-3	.	CASSSPTLRGDTQYF	TGTGCCAGCAGTAGCCCCACCCTCAGGGGAGATACGCAGTATTTT
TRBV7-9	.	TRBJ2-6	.	CASSSPKSGAIVLTF	TGTGCCAGCAGCTCCCCCAAATCTGGGGCCATCGTCCTGACTTTC
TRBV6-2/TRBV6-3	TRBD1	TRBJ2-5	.	CASTAGQGRGTQYF	TGTGCCAGCACCGCAGGACAGGGGCGTGGGACCCAGTACTTC
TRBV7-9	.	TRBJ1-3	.	CASSLRTDSGNTIYF	TGTGCCAGCAGCTTACGTACAGACTCTGGAAACACCATATATTTT
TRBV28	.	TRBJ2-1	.	CASSLARGKEFF	TGTGCCAGCAGTTTAGCCCGTGGCAAAGAGTTCTTC
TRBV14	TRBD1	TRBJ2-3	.	CASSQAQGADTQYF	TGTGCCAGCAGCCAAGCCCAGGGGGCAGATACGCAGTATTTT
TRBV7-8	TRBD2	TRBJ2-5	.	CASSLRGVAETQYF	TGTGCCAGCAGCCTCCGGGGGGTTGCGGAGACCCAGTACTTC
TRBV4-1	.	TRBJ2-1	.	CASSWGAGAYNEQFF	TGCGCCAGCAGCTGGGGGGCCGGGGCCTACAATGAGCAGTTCTTC
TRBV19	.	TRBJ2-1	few	CASSRRSSTYNEQFF	TGTGCCAGTAGTCGCCGGAGTTCAACTTACAATGAGCAGTTCTTC
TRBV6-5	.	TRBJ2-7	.	CASSPHLTGPYEQYF	TGTGCCAGCAGTCCCCACTTAACAGGGCCCTACGAGCAGTACTTC
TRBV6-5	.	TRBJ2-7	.	CASSWSVNYEQYF	TGTGCCAGCAGCTGGTCCGTGAACTACGAGCAGTACTTC
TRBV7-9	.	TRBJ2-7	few	CASSRRGHQLDEQYF	TGTGCCAGCAGCCGGAGGGGGCACCAATTGGACGAGCAGTACTTC
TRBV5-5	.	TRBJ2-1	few	CASSPGGAINEQFF	TGTGCCAGCAGCCCGGGCGGGGCGATCAATGAGCAGTTCTTC
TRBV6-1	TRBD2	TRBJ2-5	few	CASSERRGAETQYF	TGTGCCAGCAGTGAACGGCGGGGGGCGGAGACCCAGTACTTC
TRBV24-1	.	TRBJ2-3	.	CASSDTKDTQYF	TGTGCCTCCAGTGACACAAAAGATACGCAGTATTTT
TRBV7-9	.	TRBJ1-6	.	CASSLEANSPLHF	TGTGCCAGCAGCTTAGAGGCCAATTCACCCCTCCACTTT
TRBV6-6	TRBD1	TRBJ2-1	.	CASERTGVHNEQFF	TGTGCCAGCGAGCGGACAGGGGTTCACAATGAGCAGTTCTTC
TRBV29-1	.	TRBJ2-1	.	CSGRPPYNEQFF	TGCAGCGGGCGACCGCCATACAATGAGCAGTTCTTC
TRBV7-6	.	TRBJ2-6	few	CASSFGDRDYSGANVLTF	TGTGCCAGCAGCTTCGGCGACAGGGACTATTCTGGGGCCAACGTCCTGACTTTC
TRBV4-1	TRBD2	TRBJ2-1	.	CASSQEGRGLAGSNEQFF	TGCGCCAGCAGCCAAGAGGGGAGGGGACTAGCGGGTTCCAATGAGCAGTTCTTC
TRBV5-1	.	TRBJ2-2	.	CASSFRLGELFF	TGCGCCAGCAGCTTTAGGCTCGGGGAGCTGTTTTTT